The clone carrying this T cell receptor beta chain was seen ten or more times. Its antigen remains unknown. Overall study results and limits: Tumor-infiltrating Treg TCR alpha and beta sequences overlapped most with tumor naive CD4+ T cells, then blood naive.

The sorted Tregs were CD4+CD25+CD127-/low cells. Amplification of TRBV12-4/TRBJ1-2 clonotypes used adaptor-ligated barcode primers. TCRdb re-called the multiplex PCR reads with MiXCR, one entry per CDR3 protein. The sample holds a few thousand distinct CDR3 sequences, 0.85% to 1.1% seen once. Deletions cut 1 base from V and 5 bases from J, with 8 bases between. The CDR3 is made up of 13 amino acids. This TCR was sampled from a female donor with breast cancer. The J gene is TRBJ1-2, the V gene TRBV12-3 or TRBV12-4; D unclear. The sample comprised tumor-infiltrating Tregs sorted from the breast tumor. Written as DNA, the CDR3 is TGTGCCAGCAGTTTAGATAGGTATTATGGCTACACCTTC. Translation gives CASSLDRYYGYTF.